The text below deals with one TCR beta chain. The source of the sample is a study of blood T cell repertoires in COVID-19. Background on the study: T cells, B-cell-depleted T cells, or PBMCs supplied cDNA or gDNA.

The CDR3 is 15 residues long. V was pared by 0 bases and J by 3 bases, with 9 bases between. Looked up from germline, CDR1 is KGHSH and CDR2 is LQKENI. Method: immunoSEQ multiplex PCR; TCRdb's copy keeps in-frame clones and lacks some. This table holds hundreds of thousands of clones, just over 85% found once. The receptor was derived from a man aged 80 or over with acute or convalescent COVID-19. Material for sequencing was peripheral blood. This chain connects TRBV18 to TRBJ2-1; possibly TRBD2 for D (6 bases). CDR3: CASSPPLRDYNEQFF. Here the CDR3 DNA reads TGTGCCAGCTCACCACCATTGCGGGACTACAATGAGCAGTTCTTC.